The present T cell receptor beta chain was sequenced within a study of cytomegalovirus exposure and HLA in healthy donors. PCR used 60 Vbeta primers and 13 Jbeta primers. The protocol was immunoSEQ multiplex PCR, while the TCRdb copy is restricted to in-frame clones and leaves out a portion. The table shows approximately 180,000 clones, with approximately 70% occurring only once. The germline V gene encodes CDR1 LNHDA and CDR2 SQIVND (reference sequence). Trimming removed 3 bases from V and 0 bases from J, with 9 bases in between. This CDR3 comprises 15 residues. This TCR was recovered from a woman younger than 45 in good health and CMV-seronegative. The material sequenced was PBMCs. The J gene is TRBJ1-5, the V gene TRBV19, with D possibly being TRBD1 (5 bases). The CDR3 here is CASSMWGDSNQPQHF. The CDR3 DNA reads TGTGCCAGTAGTATGTGGGGGGATAGCAATCAGCCCCAGCATTTT.